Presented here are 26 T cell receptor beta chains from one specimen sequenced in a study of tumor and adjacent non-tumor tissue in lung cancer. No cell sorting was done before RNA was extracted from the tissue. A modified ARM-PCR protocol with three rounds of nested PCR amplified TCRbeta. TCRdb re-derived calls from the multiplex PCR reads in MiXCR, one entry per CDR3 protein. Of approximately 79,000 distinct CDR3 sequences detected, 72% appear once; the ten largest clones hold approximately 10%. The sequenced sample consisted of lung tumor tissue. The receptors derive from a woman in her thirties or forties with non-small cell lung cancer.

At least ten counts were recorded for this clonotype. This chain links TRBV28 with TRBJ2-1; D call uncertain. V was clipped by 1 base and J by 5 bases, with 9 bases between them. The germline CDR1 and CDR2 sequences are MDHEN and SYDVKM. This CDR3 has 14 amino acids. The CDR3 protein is CASSLSSINNEQFF. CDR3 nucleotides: TGTGCCAGCAGTTTATCAAGCATTAACAATGAGCAGTTCTTC. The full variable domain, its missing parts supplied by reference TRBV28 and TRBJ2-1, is DVKVTQSSRYLVKRTGEKVFLECVQDMDHENMFWYRQDPGLGLRLIYFSYDVKMKEKGDIPEGYSVSREKKERFSLILESASTNQTSMYLCASSLSSINNEQFFGPGTRLTVL.

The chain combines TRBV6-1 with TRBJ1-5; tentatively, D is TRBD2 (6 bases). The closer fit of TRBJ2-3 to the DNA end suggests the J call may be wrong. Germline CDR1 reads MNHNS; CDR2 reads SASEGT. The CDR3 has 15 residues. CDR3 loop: CASSEVEREDQPQYF. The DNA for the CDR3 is TGTGCCAGCAGTGAAGTGGAAAGGGAGGATCAGCCCCAGTATTTT.

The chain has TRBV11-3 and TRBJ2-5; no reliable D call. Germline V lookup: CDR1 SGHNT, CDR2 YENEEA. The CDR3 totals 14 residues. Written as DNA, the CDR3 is TGTTCCAACAGCTTACTGGCCACGCAAGAGACCCAGTACTTC. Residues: CSNSLLATQETQYF.

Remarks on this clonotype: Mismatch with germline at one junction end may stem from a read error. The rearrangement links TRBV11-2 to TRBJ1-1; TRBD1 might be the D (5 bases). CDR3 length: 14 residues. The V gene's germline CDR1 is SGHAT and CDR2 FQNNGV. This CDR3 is CASRPERGGTEAFF. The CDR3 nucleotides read TGTGCCAGCAGGCCCGAGAGGGGAGGCACTGAGGCTTTCTTT. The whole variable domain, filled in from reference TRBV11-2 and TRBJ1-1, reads EAGVAQSPRYKIIEKRQSVAFWCNPISGHATLYWYQQILGQGPKLLIQFQNNGVVDDSQLPKDRFSAERLKGVDSTLKIQPAKLEDSAVYLCASRPERGGTEAFFGQGTRLTVV.

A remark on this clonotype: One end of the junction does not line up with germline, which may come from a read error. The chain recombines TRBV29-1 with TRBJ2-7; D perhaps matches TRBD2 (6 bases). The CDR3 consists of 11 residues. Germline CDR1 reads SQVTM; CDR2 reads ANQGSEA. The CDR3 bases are TGCAGCGTTGGGGACTTCAACGACCAGTACTTC. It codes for CSVGDFNDQYF.

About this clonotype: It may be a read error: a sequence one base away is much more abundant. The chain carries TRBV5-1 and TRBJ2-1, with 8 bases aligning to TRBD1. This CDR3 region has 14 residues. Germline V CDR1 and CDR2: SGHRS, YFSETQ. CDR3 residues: CANSSRGPSNEQFF. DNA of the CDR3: TGCGCCAACAGCTCCAGGGGGCCCTCGAATGAGCAGTTCTTC. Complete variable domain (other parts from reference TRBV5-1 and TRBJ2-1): KAGVTQTPRYLIKTRGQQVTLSCSPISGHRSVSWYQQTPGQGLQFLFEYFSETQRNKGNFPGRFSGRQFSNSRSEMNVSTLELGDSALYLCANSSRGPSNEQFFGPGTRLTVL.

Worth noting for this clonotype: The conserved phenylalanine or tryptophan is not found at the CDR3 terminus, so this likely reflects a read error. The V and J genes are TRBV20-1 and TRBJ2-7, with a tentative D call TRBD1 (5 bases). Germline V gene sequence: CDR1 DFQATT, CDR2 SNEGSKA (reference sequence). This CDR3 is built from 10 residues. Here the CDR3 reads CSWGLYGQYY. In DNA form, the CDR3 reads TGCAGCTGGGGCCTCTACGGGCAGTACTAC.

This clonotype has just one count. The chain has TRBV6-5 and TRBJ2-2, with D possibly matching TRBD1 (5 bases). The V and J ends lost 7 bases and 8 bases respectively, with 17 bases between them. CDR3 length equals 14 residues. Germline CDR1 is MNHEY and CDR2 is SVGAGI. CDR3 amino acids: CASNGHLNNGELFF. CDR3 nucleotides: TGTGCCAGCAATGGACATTTGAACAATGGGGAGCTGTTTTTT.

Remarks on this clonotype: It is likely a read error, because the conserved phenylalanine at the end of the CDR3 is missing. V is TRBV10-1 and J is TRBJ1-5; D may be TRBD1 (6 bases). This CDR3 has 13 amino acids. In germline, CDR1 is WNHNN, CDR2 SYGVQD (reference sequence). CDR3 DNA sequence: TGCGCCAGCAGTGCGGACAGAAATCAGCCTCAGCATTGT. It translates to CASSADRNQPQHC.

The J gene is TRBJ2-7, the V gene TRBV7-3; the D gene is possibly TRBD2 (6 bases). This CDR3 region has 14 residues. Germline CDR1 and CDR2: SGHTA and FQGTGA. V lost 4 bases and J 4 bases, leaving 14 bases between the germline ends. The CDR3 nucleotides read TGTGCCAGCAGCTATACGACGGGGACTTACGAGCAGTACTTC. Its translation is CASSYTTGTYEQYF.

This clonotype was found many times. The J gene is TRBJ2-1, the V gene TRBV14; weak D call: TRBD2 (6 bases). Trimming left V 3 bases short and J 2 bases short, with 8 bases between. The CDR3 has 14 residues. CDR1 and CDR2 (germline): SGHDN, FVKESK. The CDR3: CASSHSGTYNEQFF. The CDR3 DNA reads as TGTGCCAGCAGCCATAGCGGTACCTACAATGAGCAGTTCTTC.

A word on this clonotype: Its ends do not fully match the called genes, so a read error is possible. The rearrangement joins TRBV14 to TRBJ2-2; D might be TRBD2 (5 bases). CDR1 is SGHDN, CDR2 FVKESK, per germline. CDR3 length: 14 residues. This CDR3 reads CAISSAAEPGELFF. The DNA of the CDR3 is TGTGCCATCAGCTCCGCGGCCGAACCCGGGGAACTGTTTTTT.

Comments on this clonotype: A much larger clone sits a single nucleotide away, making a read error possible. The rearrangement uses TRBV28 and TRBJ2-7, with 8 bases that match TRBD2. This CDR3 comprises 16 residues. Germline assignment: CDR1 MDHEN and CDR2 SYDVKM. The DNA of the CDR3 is TGTGCCAGCAGCACCCCCACCGGGACTAGTATCTACGAGCATTACTTC. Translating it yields CASSTPTGTSIYEHYF.

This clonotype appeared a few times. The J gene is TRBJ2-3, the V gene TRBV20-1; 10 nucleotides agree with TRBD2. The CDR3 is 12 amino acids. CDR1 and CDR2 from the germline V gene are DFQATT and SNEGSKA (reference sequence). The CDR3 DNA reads TGCGGGGGGGGTAGCGGGGGGAATACGCAGTATTTT. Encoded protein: CGGGSGGNTQYF.

The CDR3 nucleotides are TGTGCCACTAAAGACAGCAACACCGGGGAGCTGTTTTTT. Residues: CATKDSNTGELFF. The J gene is TRBJ2-2, the V gene TRBV12-3 or TRBV12-4, with a weak D call TRBD1 (5 bases). Deletions cut 10 bases from V and 2 bases from J, with 11 bases between. The CDR3 has 13 amino acids.

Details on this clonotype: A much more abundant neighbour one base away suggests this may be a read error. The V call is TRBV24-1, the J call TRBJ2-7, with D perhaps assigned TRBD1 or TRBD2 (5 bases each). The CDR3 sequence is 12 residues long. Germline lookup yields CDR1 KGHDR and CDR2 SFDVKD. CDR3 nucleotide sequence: TGTGCCACCAGTGATTACGGGGACGCCTGGCAGTTC. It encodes CATSDYGDAWQF.

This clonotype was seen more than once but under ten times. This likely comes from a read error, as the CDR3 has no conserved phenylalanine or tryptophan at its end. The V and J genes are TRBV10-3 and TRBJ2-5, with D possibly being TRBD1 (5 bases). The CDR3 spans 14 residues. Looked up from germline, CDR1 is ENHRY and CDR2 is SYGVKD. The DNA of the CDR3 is TGTACCACCGTCGAATCTCCAGGGAAAGAGACCCAGTACCTC. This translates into CTTVESPGKETQYL.

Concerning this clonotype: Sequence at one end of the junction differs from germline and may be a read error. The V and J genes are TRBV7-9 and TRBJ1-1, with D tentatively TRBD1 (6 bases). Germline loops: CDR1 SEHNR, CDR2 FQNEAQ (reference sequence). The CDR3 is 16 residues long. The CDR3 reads CVSSLWGAGLNTEAFF. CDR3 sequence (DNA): TGTGTCAGCAGCTTATGGGGGGCGGGCCTGAACACTGAAGCTTTCTTT.

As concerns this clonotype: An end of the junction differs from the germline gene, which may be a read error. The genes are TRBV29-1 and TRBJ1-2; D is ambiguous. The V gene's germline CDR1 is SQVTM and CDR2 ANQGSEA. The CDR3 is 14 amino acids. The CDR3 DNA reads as TGCAACGTTGCCCCCCCGAGAGCTTCCTATGGCTACACCTTC. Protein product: CNVAPPRASYGYTF.

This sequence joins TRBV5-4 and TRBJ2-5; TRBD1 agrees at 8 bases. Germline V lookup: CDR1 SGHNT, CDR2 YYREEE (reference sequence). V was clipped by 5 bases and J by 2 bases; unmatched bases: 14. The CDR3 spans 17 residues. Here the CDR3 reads CASSFFRGRLEQETQYF. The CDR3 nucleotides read TGTGCCAGCAGTTTTTTCAGGGGGCGCCTCGAGCAAGAGACCCAGTACTTC.

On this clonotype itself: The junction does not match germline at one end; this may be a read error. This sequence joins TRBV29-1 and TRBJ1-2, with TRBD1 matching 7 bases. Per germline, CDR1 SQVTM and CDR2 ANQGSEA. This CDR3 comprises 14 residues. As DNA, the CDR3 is TGCAGCGTTGGAGATCTTGGACAGGAATATGGCTACACTTTC. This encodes CSVGDLGQEYGYTF.

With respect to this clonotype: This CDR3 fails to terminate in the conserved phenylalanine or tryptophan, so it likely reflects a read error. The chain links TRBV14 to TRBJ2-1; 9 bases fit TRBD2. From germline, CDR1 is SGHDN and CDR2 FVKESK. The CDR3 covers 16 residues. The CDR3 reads CTSSQLSSGVYNEQFL. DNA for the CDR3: TGTACCAGCAGCCAACTTTCTAGCGGGGTCTACAATGAGCAGTTCCTC.

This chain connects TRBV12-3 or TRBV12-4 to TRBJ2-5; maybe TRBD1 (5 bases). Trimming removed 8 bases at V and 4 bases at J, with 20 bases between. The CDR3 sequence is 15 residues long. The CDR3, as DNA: TGTGCCAGCTATTTTCCTCAGGGAAGGCGAGAGACCCAGTACTTC. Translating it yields CASYFPQGRRETQYF.

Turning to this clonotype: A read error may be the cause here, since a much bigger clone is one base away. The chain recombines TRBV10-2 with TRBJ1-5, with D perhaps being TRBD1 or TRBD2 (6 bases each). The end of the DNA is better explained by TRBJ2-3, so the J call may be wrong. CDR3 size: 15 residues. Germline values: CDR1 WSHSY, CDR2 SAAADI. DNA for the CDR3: TGCGCCAGCAGGTTGGGGGGCACTAGCAATCAGCCCCAGTATTTT. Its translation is CASRLGGTSNQPQYF.

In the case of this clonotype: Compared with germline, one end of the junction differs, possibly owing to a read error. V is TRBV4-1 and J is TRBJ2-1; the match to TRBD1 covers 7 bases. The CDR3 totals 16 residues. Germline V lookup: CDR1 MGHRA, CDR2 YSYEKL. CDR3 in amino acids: CASTRQDRDRSTEQFF. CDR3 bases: TGCGCCAGTACCCGACAAGACAGGGATCGGAGCACTGAGCAGTTCTTT.

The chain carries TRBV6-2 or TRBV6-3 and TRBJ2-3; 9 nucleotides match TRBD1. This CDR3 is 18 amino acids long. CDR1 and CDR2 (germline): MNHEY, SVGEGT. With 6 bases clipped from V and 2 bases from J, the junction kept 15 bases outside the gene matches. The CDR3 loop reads CASSHGTGQGDNTDTQYF. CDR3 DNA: TGTGCCAGCAGCCACGGGACGGGACAGGGAGATAACACAGATACGCAGTATTTT.